The 7 T cell receptor beta chains below were found in one sample sequenced in a study of T cell responses to AZD1222 COVID-19 vaccine. Generated by immunoSEQ multiplex PCR, the TCRdb table keeps only in-frame clones and is missing some. The sample consists of 110,000 or so clones, approximately 91% of them appearing once. The sequenced sample was peripheral blood, obtained on day 0 of MenACWY control vaccination. The receptors here all came from an adult in good health.

CDR3 DNA sequence: TGTGCCAGCAGCTTAGCTCTCTTTGGATCCCAAGTAGCACCCCTCCACTTT. Its translation: CASSLALFGSQVAPLHF. The J gene is TRBJ1-6, the V gene TRBV7-8, with D unresolved. Trimming removed 0 bases from V and 11 bases from J, with 20 bases in between. The germline V gene encodes CDR1 SGHVS and CDR2 FQNEAQ. The CDR3 length is 17 residues.

CDR3 sequence (DNA): TGTGCCAGCAGCAGAAGGGGGAGTGTCCAAGAGACCCAGTACTTC. Translated, it gives CASSRRGSVQETQYF. The V and J genes are TRBV7-9 and TRBJ2-5, with TRBD1 as a possible D gene (6 bases). Germline CDR1 and CDR2: SEHNR and FQNEAQ (reference sequence). This CDR3 is built from 15 residues. Trimming shortened V by 5 bases and J by 1 base, and 14 bases separated the two germline ends.

This clone has just one count. CDR3 nucleotide sequence: TGTGCCTGGAGTGTATCTGTCGGGAGGCAGCCCCAGCATTTT. It codes for CAWSVSVGRQPQHF. The chain links TRBV30 to TRBJ1-5; D remains unclear. With 0 bases removed from V and 7 bases from J, the gap between germline ends came to 13 bases. CDR3 length: 14 residues. In germline, CDR1 is GTSNPN, CDR2 SVGIG (reference sequence). Complete variable domain (other parts from reference TRBV30 and TRBJ1-5): SQTIHQWPATLVQPVGSPLSLECTVEGTSNPNLYWYRQAAGRGLQLLFYSVGIGQISSEVPQNLSASRPQDRQFILSSKKLLLSDSGFYLCAWSVSVGRQPQHFGDGTRLSIL.

V is TRBV2 and J is TRBJ1-2, with no clear D. Trimming took off 7 bases at V and 7 bases at J, with 16 bases between the two ends. Germline loops: CDR1 SNHLY, CDR2 FYNNEI. The CDR3 loop spans 13 amino acids. In DNA form, the CDR3 reads TGTGCCAGCACTGGTGAGGGTTCAGGTGGCTACACCTTC. Encoded protein: CASTGEGSGGYTF. Variable domain in full (rest from reference TRBV2 and TRBJ1-2): EPEVTQTPSHQVTQMGQEVILRCVPISNHLYFYWYRQILGQKVEFLVSFYNNEISEKSEIFDDQFSVERPDGSNFTLKIRSTKLEDSAMYFCASTGEGSGGYTFGSGTRLTVV.

The chain has TRBV6-6 and TRBJ2-1; a possible D gene is TRBD2 (6 bases). Trimming left V 4 bases short and J 10 bases short, with 14 bases between. Germline lookup yields CDR1 MNHNY and CDR2 SVGAGI (reference sequence). The CDR3 runs to 13 residues. The CDR3 nucleotides read TGTGCCAGCAGTTCCACGGGGGAGCCGGAGCAGTTCTTC. Amino acid sequence: CASSSTGEPEQFF.

The chain combines TRBV5-4 with TRBJ2-1; possible D gene TRBD1, 5 bases. V lost 3 bases and J 2 bases, leaving 18 bases between the germline ends. Germline V lookup: CDR1 SGHNT, CDR2 YYREEE (reference sequence). CDR3 length: 17 amino acids. CDR3 amino acids: CASSSGYGREAYNEQFF. CDR3 nucleotide sequence: TGTGCCAGCAGCTCCGGATATGGCAGGGAAGCCTACAATGAGCAGTTCTTC.

J is TRBJ2-7 and V is TRBV5-8; no clear D gene. Germline loops: CDR1 SGHTS, CDR2 YDEGEE. The length of the CDR3 is 13 residues. The V end lost 4 bases, the J end lost 2 bases, and 10 bases lay between the germline ends. CDR3 sequence: CASSRTVTYEQYF. For the CDR3, the DNA is TGTGCCAGCAGCCGGACGGTGACCTACGAGCAGTACTTC.